This T cell receptor (beta chain) was profiled in a study of OX40 agonist ivuxolimab in advanced cancers. Study-level information: Past anti-PD-1, anti-PD-L1 or anti-CTLA-4 therapy was accepted, and approximately 40% had received some. Regarding the study as a whole: There were, on average, more expanded clones in CD8+ T cells than in CD4+. Among the nonresponders, some also had low normalized T-cell clonal expansion.

The CDR3 is made up of 17 amino acids. The germline CDR1 and CDR2 sequences are MGHRA and YSYEKL. Trimming took 0 bases from V and 5 from J, leaving 16 bases between them. This table comes from immunoSEQ multiplex PCR, and its TCRdb copy is limited to in-frame clones, with some not included. The sample comprises about 46,000 clones, approximately 86% of which are singletons, and roughly 10% rests with the top ten. Note on this clone: Its cognate antigen is unknown.

The chain recombines TRBV4-1 with TRBJ2-2; D not resolved. The TCR originated in an adult with an advanced solid tumor such as melanoma, head and neck, liver or kidney cancer. Here the sequenced sample was CD4+ or CD8+ T cells sorted from blood, taken in a trial of the OX40 agonist ivuxolimab. The CDR3 loop reads CASSQEPDSRVTGELFF. Here the CDR3 DNA reads TGCGCCAGCAGCCAAGAACCGGATAGCCGGGTGACCGGGGAGCTGTTTTTT.